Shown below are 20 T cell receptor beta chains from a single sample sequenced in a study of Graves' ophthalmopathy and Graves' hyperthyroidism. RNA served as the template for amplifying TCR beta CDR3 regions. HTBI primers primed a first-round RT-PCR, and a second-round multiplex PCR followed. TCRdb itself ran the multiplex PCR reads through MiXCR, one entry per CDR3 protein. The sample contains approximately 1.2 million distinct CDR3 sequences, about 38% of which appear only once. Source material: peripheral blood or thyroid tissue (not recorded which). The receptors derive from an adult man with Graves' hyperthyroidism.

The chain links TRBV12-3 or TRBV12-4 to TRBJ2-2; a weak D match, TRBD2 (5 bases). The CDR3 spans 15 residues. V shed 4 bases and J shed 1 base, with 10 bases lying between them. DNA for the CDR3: TGTGCCAGCAGTTCCGGTGCGGGGAACACCGGGGAGCTGTTTTTT. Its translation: CASSSGAGNTGELFF.

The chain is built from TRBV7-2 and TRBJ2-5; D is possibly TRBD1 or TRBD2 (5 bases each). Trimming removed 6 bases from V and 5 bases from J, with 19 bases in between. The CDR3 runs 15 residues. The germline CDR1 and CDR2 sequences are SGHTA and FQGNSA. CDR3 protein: CASRGVGPAGETQYF. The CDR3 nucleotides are TGTGCCAGCAGGGGAGTGGGCCCGGCAGGGGAGACCCAGTACTTC.

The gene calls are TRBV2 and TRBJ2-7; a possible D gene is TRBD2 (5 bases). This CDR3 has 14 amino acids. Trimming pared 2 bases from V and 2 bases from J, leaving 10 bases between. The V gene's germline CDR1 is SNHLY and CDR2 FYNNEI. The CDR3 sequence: CASSEHWGAYEQYF. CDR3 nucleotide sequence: TGTGCCAGCAGTGAACATTGGGGAGCCTACGAGCAGTACTTC.

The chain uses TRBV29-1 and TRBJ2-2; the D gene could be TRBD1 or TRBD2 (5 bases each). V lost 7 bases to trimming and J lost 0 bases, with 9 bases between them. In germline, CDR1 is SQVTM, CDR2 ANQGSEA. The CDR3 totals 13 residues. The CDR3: CSGGKPNTGELFF. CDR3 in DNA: TGCAGCGGGGGGAAACCGAACACCGGGGAGCTGTTTTTT.

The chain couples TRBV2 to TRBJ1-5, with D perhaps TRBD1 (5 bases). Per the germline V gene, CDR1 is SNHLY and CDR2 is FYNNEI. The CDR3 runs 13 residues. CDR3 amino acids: CARVRGSSQPQHF. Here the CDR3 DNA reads TGTGCTAGAGTTCGGGGCTCCAGTCAGCCCCAGCATTTT.

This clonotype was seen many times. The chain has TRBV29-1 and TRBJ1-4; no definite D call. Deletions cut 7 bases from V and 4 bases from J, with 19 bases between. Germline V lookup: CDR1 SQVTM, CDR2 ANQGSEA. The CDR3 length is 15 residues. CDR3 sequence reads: CSGVSVWGDNEKLFF. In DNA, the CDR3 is TGCAGCGGCGTCTCAGTCTGGGGTGATAATGAAAAACTGTTTTTT.

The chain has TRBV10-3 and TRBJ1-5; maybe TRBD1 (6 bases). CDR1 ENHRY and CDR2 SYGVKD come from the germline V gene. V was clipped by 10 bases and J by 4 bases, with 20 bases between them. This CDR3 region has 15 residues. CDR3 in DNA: TGTGCCAGCTCGGGACAACCTACTGGGAATCAGCCCCAGCATTTT. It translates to CASSGQPTGNQPQHF.

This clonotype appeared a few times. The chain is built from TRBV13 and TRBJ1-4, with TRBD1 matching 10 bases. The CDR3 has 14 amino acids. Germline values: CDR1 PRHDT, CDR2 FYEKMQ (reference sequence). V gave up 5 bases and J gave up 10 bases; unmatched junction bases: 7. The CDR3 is CASSLGTGEGKLFF. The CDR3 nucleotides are TGTGCCAGCAGCCTCGGGACAGGGGAGGGAAAACTGTTTTTT.

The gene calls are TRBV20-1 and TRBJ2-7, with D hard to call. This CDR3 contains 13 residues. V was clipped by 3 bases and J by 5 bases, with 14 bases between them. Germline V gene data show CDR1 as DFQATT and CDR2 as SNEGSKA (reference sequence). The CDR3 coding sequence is TGCAGTGCTAGTATAGGCCCAGTAAACGAGCAGTACTTC. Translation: CSASIGPVNEQYF.

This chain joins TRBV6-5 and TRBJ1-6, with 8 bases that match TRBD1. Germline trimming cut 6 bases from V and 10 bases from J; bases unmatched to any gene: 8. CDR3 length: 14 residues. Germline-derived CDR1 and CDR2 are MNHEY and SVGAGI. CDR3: CASRSVTGVSPLHF. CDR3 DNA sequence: TGTGCCAGCAGGTCGGTGACAGGGGTATCACCCCTCCACTTT.

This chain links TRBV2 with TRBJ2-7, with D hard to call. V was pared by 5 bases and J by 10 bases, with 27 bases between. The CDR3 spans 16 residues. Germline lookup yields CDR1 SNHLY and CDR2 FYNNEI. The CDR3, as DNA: TGTGCCAGCAGTATCCTACGACGGATTGAAGAGAAGTCCCAGTACTTC. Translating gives CASSILRRIEEKSQYF.

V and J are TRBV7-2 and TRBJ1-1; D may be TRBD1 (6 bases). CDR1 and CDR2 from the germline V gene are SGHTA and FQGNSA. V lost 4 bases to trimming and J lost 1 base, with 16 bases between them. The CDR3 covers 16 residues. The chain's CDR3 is CASSYTAWTANTEAFF. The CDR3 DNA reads TGTGCCAGCAGCTACACCGCCTGGACAGCGAACACTGAAGCTTTCTTT.

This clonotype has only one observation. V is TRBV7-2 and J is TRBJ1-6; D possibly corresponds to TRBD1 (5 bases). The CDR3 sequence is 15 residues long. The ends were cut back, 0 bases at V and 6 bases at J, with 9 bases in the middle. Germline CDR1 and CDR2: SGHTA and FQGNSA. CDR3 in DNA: TGTGCCAGCAGCTTAGCGACAGCAAGTAATTCACCCCTCCACTTT. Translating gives CASSLATASNSPLHF.

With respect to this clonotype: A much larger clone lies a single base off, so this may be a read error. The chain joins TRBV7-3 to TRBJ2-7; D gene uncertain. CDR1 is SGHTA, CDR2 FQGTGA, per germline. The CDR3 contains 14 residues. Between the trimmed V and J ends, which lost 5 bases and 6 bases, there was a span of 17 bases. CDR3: CASSLTLTGFEQYF. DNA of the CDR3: TGTGCCAGCAGCCTCACTCTAACTGGGTTCGAGCAGTACTTC.

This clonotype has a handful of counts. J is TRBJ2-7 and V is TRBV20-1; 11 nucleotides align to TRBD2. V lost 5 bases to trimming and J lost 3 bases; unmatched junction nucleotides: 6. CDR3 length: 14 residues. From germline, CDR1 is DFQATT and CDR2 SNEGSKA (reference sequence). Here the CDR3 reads CSAGRLAGIYEQYF. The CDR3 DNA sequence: TGCAGTGCTGGACGACTAGCGGGAATCTACGAGCAGTACTTC.

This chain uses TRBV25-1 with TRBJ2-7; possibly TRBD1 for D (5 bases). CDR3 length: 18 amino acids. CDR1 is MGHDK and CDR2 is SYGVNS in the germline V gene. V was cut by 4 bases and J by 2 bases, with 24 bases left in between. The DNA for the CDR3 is TGTGCCAGCAGTGGGGGCCGAGACGGCAGACCCCTTGCCTACGAGCAGTACTTC. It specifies CASSGGRDGRPLAYEQYF.

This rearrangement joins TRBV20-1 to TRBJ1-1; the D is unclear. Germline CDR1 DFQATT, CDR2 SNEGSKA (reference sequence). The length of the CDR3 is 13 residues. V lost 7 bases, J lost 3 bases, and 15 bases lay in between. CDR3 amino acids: CSVPGVGYTEAFF. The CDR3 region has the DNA TGCAGTGTGCCCGGGGTCGGTTACACTGAAGCTTTCTTT.

The DNA for the CDR3 is TGCGCCAGCAGGACAGGGGTTTCATCCGAGCAGTACTTC. It codes for CASRTGVSSEQYF. This chain links TRBV5-1 with TRBJ2-7, with 8 bases aligning to TRBD1. Per germline, CDR1 SGHRS and CDR2 YFSETQ. Trimming cost V 5 bases and J 6 bases; bases outside gene matches: 7. This CDR3 has 13 residues.

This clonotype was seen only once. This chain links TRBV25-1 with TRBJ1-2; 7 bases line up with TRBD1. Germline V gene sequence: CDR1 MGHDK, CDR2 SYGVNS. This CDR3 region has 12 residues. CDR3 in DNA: TGTGCGAAGAATACAGGGGCCTATGGCTACACCTTC. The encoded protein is CAKNTGAYGYTF.

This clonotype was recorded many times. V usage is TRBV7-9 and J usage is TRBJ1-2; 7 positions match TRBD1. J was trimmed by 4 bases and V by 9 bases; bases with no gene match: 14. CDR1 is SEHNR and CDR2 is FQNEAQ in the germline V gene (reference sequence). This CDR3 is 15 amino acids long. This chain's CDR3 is CASSRGNERVYGYTF. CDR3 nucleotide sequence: TGTGCCAGTAGCAGGGGGAACGAGCGCGTCTATGGCTACACCTTC.